This record covers a single T cell receptor (beta chain). Its target antigen remains unknown. Base qualities are not at hand, and no much larger clone is one base apart. The donors were healthy, HIV-negative adults with no recently reported acute infections or vaccinations. Every donor was a Caucasian adult residing in Nashville, Tennessee, USA. CD4+ T cells were enriched through magnetic negative selection, after which naive cells were positively selected on CD45RA and the remaining negative fraction served as the memory subset. Blood was collected by leukapheresis, and PBMCs were isolated by Ficoll-Histopaque density gradient centrifugation and then cryopreserved in liquid nitrogen vapor phase. Purity and quantity of every magnetically sorted T cell population were checked by analytical flow cytometry. Genomic DNA was isolated from every sorted fraction and measured by UV absorbance on a Nanodrop 2000c.

Using the deep immunoSEQ assay, TCR CDR3 regions were amplified from genomic DNA by multiplex PCR. Extracted genomic DNA from each cell subset was spread evenly across all wells of several immunoSEQ 96-well plates, with each plate serving as a replicate. For sorted subsets, approximately 190 ng genomic DNA, equal to 30,000 to 35,000 T cell genomes, was loaded into each replicate PCR. Purified libraries were measured with a Qubit 3.0 fluorometer, size-checked on a Bioanalyzer 2100, and measured again with the KAPA Library Quantification kit. Every immunoSEQ 96-well plate was sequenced on a dedicated single-read 150-cycle Illumina NextSeq 550 flow cell. The study's own analysis went as follows. Because the immunoSEQ output held only junctional sequences and lacked quality scores, the filtering could not match the filtering applied to full-length reads. To assign V/J genes and CDR3, sequences were annotated using PyIR, a Python wrapper for IgBLAST v1.9, with IMGT germline references. Reads with weak V/J assignments (E-value above 1e-6), missing CDR3, stop codons, out-of-frame junctions, or ambiguous translated residues were removed. V3J clonotypes were defined as sequences sharing the same inferred V gene, J gene, and CDR3 amino acid sequence. The percentage overlap between two repertoires was calculated by dividing the number of shared unique clonotypes by the size of the smaller repertoire. Three approaches were used to assess repertoire richness: RTK rarefaction, the Chao1 estimator, and Recon v2.1 estimates of unobserved clonotypes. Generation probabilities were computed with OLGA for all TCRbeta clonotypes obtained by the gDNA method from several donors. TCRdb provides this immuneACCESS table in a form limited to in-frame rearrangements. Some clones are lacking; in checked studies, under half of them reflect an unresolved V gene, and why the rest are absent is not known. The DNA was the basis for D and trimming; V, J and clone size are from that table. The sample table contains about a million clones; only one count was recorded for 76% of them. Clones ranked in the top ten supply about 1.5% of the sample.

These data are taken from a study of shared clonotypes between healthy human individuals (TCRdb year 2020). About the full investigation: The cohort comprised a couple of women and three men aged 18 to 49 years. To increase sequencing depth and limit assay-specific biases, different laboratories used diverse techniques to prepare libraries and sequence TCR repertoires. To estimate repertoire size and how much clonotype sharing occurs between individuals, the study deeply sequenced the blood TCR repertoires of a handful of healthy adults. Leukapheresis yielded between about 0.85 and 9 billion PBMCs per donor. For each donor, CD4 naive and CD4 memory were each given three plates, CD8 naive was given two plates, and CD8 memory was given one plate.

Overall study outcomes, separate from this receptor: Sampling was restricted to blood, and TCR repertoires in tissues likely differ from the TCR repertoires found in blood. Based on pairwise subsampling, the degree of clonotype sharing among donors was expected to be affected by sequencing depth. Clonotypes shared by all four sorted-subset donors showed higher generation probabilities than non-shared clonotypes. Across four donors, roughly 5.4% of naive CD4, approximately 3.6% of naive CD8, approximately 2.5% of memory CD4, and roughly 0.41% of memory CD8 clonotypes were shared. Naive subsets generally had larger estimated clonotype richness than memory subsets. Even with the large sequencing depth, rarefaction of the sorted-subset datasets indicated that sequencing was incomplete. The small number of donors limited the genetic and exposure-history diversity represented.

Trimmed from V: 5 bases; trimmed from J: 4 bases; junction bases lacking a gene match: 5. From the cysteine up to the phenylalanine, the CDR3 has a length of 16 residues. Solely the CDR3 DNA is kept, with 48 bases framed from the first base. CDR1 is given as SEHNR and CDR2 as FQNEAQ, both from the germline V gene (reference sequence). Sequences were obtained from memory CD4+ T cells sorted from blood. The meaning of the sample's cell subset or site label: CD45RA-negative fraction. The receptor comes from a man between 18 and 29 years old in good health. The chain couples TRBV7-9 to TRBJ2-1, and TRBD2 matches 13 of the central bases. The DNA reads as follows: TGTGCCAGCAGCCCCGGGACTAGCGGGGTTTACAATGAGCAGTTCTTC. Its protein product is CASSPGTSGVYNEQFF.